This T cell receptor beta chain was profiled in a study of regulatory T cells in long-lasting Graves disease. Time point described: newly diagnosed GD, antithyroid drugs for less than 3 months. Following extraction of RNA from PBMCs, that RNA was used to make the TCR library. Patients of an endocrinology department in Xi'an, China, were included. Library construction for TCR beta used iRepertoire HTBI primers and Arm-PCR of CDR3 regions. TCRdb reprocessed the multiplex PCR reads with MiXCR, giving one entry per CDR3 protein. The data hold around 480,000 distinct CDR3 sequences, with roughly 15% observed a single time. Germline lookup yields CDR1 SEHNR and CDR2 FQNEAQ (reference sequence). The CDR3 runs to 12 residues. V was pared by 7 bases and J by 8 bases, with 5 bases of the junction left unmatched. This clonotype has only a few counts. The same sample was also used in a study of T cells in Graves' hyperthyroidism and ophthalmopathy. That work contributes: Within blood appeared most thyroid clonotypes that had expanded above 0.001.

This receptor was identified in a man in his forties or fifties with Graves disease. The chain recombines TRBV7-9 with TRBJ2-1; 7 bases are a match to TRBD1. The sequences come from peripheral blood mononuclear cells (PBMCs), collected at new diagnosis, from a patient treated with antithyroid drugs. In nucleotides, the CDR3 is TGTGCCAGCAAAGGGGGCACGGATGAGCAGTTCTTC. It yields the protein CASKGGTDEQFF.